A selection of T cell receptor beta chains follows, all from one sample in a study of T cells after somatic rescue of genetic block. Using immunoSEQ multiplex PCR, the repertoire was profiled, and TCRdb retains in-frame clones only, with some absent. The sample includes some 68,000 clones, roughly 88% seen only once; the top ten take approximately 3%. Specimen: peripheral blood mononuclear cells (PBMCs). These receptors were taken from a man between 25 and 39 years old. The CDR3 runs from the conserved cysteine through the conserved F or W. Each record gives: J gene, D gene, V gene, CDR3 length, clone size, CDR3 protein, CDR3 DNA. D genes are given only for firm matches. Clone size appears in some rows only: once, few, many, or a class for an expanded clone.

TRBJ1-1,.,TRBV25-1,13,.,CASSLGQFTEAFF,TGTGCCAGCAGTCTAGGACAGTTCACTGAAGCTTTCTTT
TRBJ2-4,.,TRBV19,13,.,CASSIGPQGFSYF,TGTGCCAGTAGTATAGGTCCACAGGGTTTTTCGTACTTC
TRBJ1-6,TRBD1,TRBV19,14,.,CATGWGQDRSPLHF,TGTGCCACCGGGTGGGGACAGGATCGATCACCCCTCCACTTT
TRBJ2-7,.,TRBV7-8,13,.,CASSTGTDYEQYF,TGTGCCAGCAGTACCGGGACTGACTACGAGCAGTACTTC
TRBJ2-7,.,TRBV20-1,10,.,CSASSNEQYF,TGCAGTGCAAGTTCCAACGAGCAGTACTTC
TRBJ2-7,.,TRBV6-5,13,.,CASSYSGDYEQYF,TGTGCCAGCAGTTACTCGGGAGATTACGAGCAGTACTTC
TRBJ2-3,TRBD1,TRBV19,15,.,CASSFGQAGVDTQYF,TGTGCCAGTAGTTTCGGACAGGCAGGAGTAGATACGCAGTATTTT
TRBJ2-3,.,TRBV5-4,14,.,CASSSGDGTDTQYF,TGTGCCAGCAGCTCCGGGGACGGCACAGATACGCAGTATTTT
TRBJ1-3,.,TRBV6-5,16,.,CASSYYGLRSGNTIYF,TGTGCCAGCAGTTATTACGGTCTGCGCTCTGGAAACACCATATATTTT
TRBJ1-6,.,TRBV9,17,.,CASSVGPEPLMGSPLHF,TGTGCCAGCAGCGTAGGGCCCGAACCGTTAATGGGTTCACCCCTCCACTTT
TRBJ2-1,TRBD2,TRBV5-1,16,.,CASRSGTSGAYNEQFF,TGCGCCAGCAGGTCCGGGACTAGCGGGGCATACAATGAGCAGTTCTTC
TRBJ1-3,.,TRBV28,14,.,CASTTTGSGNTIYF,TGTGCCAGCACCACGACAGGCTCTGGAAACACCATATATTTT
TRBJ2-5,TRBD1,TRBV6-4,13,.,CASSSDRGETQYF,TGTGCCAGCAGTTCGGACAGGGGAGAGACCCAGTACTTC
TRBJ1-4,TRBD1,TRBV5-6,16,.,CASTPNRGQTNEKLFF,TGTGCCAGCACCCCCAACAGGGGGCAAACTAATGAAAAACTGTTTTTT
TRBJ1-2,.,TRBV5-1,13,.,CASSTWDTDGYTF,TGCGCCAGCAGCACCTGGGACACCGATGGCTACACCTTC
TRBJ2-5,.,TRBV18,14,.,CASSPSAREETQYF,TGTGCCAGCTCACCCTCGGCCAGGGAAGAGACCCAGTACTTC
TRBJ1-2,.,TRBV6-5,13,.,CASSYDTNYGYTF,TGTGCCAGCAGTTACGACACCAACTATGGCTACACCTTC
TRBJ1-4,.,TRBV2,15,.,CASSEAPLGGEKLFF,TGTGCCAGCAGTGAAGCGCCGCTTGGTGGTGAAAAACTGTTTTTT
TRBJ2-1,.,TRBV5-4,17,.,CASSLGAARSSYNEQFF,TGTGCCAGCAGCTTGGGGGCGGCGCGAAGCTCCTACAATGAGCAGTTCTTC
TRBJ2-1,.,TRBV6-5,12,.,CASSQTDNEQFF,TGTGCCAGCAGCCAGACTGATAATGAGCAGTTCTTC
TRBJ2-1,.,TRBV4-2,18,.,CASSPTPYYGTSYNEQFF,TGTGCCAGCAGCCCAACTCCCTATTACGGGACATCGTACAATGAGCAGTTCTTC
TRBJ2-3,TRBD2,TRBV27,18,.,CASSFASGSGGPIDTQYF,TGTGCCAGCAGTTTTGCTTCCGGTAGCGGGGGCCCTATAGATACGCAGTATTTT
TRBJ1-1,TRBD1,TRBV2,14,.,CASSESNRGPEAFF,TGTGCCAGCAGTGAAAGCAACAGGGGCCCTGAAGCTTTCTTT
TRBJ2-1,.,TRBV5-4,15,.,CASRPTDDSYNEQFF,TGTGCCAGCAGGCCGACAGACGACTCCTACAATGAGCAGTTCTTC
TRBJ2-3,.,TRBV27,15,.,CASRSLGGLTDTQYF,TGTGCCAGCAGATCACTTGGCGGACTCACAGATACGCAGTATTTT
TRBJ2-7,.,TRBV28,12,.,CASRGSSYEQYF,TGTGCCAGCAGGGGAAGCTCCTACGAGCAGTACTTC
TRBJ2-7,TRBD2,TRBV15,15,.,CATSGTSGGAYEQYF,TGTGCCACCAGCGGGACTAGCGGGGGGGCTTACGAGCAGTACTTC
TRBJ2-7,TRBD1,TRBV28,13,.,CASSFPGGREQYF,TGTGCCAGCAGTTTCCCAGGGGGCCGCGAGCAGTACTTC
TRBJ1-2,.,TRBV19,14,.,CASTKTDRHYGYTF,TGTGCCAGCACGAAAACGGACCGTCACTATGGCTACACCTTC
TRBJ1-5,TRBD1,TRBV7-7,16,.,CASSRPTGTDNQPQHF,TGTGCTAGCAGCCGCCCTACCGGGACAGATAATCAGCCCCAGCATTTT
TRBJ2-4,TRBD2,TRBV19,15,.,CASSTGGGAKNIQYF,TGTGCCAGTAGTACGGGAGGGGGAGCCAAAAACATTCAGTACTTC
TRBJ1-5,.,TRBV15,12,.,CATSNPHQPQHF,TGTGCCACCAGCAACCCCCATCAGCCCCAGCATTTT
TRBJ1-1,.,TRBV19,13,.,CASTRTPNTEAFF,TGTGCCAGTACCCGAACTCCGAACACTGAAGCTTTCTTT
TRBJ2-5,TRBD2,TRBV25-1,14,.,CASSVRGGFETQYF,TGTGCCAGCAGTGTGCGGGGGGGCTTTGAGACCCAGTACTTC
TRBJ2-7,TRBD1,TRBV5-1,15,once,CASSLGDRDSYEQYF,TGCGCCAGCAGCTTGGGGGACAGGGACTCCTACGAGCAGTACTTC
TRBJ1-1,TRBD1,TRBV6-6,14,.,CASSYSAGGTEAFF,TGTGCCAGCAGTTACTCCGCAGGGGGCACTGAAGCTTTCTTT
TRBJ2-3,.,TRBV7-2,14,.,CASSLIQGADTQYF,TGTGCCAGCAGCTTGATACAGGGAGCGGATACGCAGTATTTT
TRBJ2-1,TRBD2,TRBV4-3,17,once,CASSQLAGTSSYNEQFF,TGCGCCAGCAGCCAACTAGCGGGCACGAGCTCCTACAATGAGCAGTTCTTC
TRBJ2-1,.,TRBV13,14,.,CASSLGLGHNEQFF,TGTGCCAGCAGCTTAGGTCTGGGGCACAATGAGCAGTTCTTC
TRBJ2-7,.,TRBV7-2,13,.,CASSRTRPNEQYF,TGTGCCAGCAGCAGGACCCGACCCAACGAGCAGTACTTC
TRBJ2-6,.,TRBV18,14,.,CASSLISGANVLTF,TGTGCCAGCTCACTAATCTCTGGGGCCAACGTCCTGACTTTC
TRBJ1-2,TRBD1,TRBV7-2,14,.,CASSPKGQRYGYTF,TGTGCCAGCAGCCCCAAGGGACAGCGTTATGGCTACACCTTC
TRBJ2-7,.,TRBV27,12,.,CASSQSSYEQYF,TGTGCCAGCAGCCAGAGCTCCTACGAGCAGTACTTC
TRBJ1-5,.,TRBV18,14,.,CASSLQGFDQPQHF,TGTGCCAGCTCTCTACAGGGTTTCGATCAGCCCCAGCATTTT
TRBJ2-1,TRBD2,TRBV7-9,16,.,CASSPPKSGGINEQFF,TGTGCCAGCAGCCCCCCAAAATCGGGGGGGATTAATGAGCAGTTCTTC
TRBJ2-7,TRBD1,TRBV10-3,14,.,CATLRTGDTYEQYF,TGTGCCACCCTGAGGACAGGGGATACCTACGAGCAGTACTTC
TRBJ2-7,.,TRBV2,14,once,CASSELVSPYEQYF,TGTGCCAGCAGTGAACTGGTTAGTCCCTACGAGCAGTACTTC
TRBJ2-7,.,TRBV27,14,.,CASSPEMSTYEQYF,TGTGCCAGCAGCCCCGAGATGAGCACCTACGAGCAGTACTTC
TRBJ1-4,TRBD1,TRBV6-5,15,.,CASSYSRTGGEKLFF,TGTGCCAGCAGTTACTCCAGGACAGGGGGCGAAAAACTGTTTTTT